This T cell receptor beta chain was identified during a study of blood T cells in healthy people across ages. This clonotype was counted ten times or more. There are 15 residues in the CDR3. Germline V lookup: CDR1 SGHTA, CDR2 FQGNSA. J lost 5 bases, V lost 1 base, and 6 bases had no gene match. A second about 7 to 12 cycle PCR used barcoded and J-beta primers. Carrying 12 random nucleotides, a template-switch adaptor labeled each individual cDNA molecule. TCRdb re-called the 5' RACE reads through MiXCR, storing one row per CDR3 protein. The sample has about 640,000 distinct CDR3 sequences; around 41% are singletons.

The chain employs TRBV7-2 and TRBJ2-7; 9 bases line up with TRBD1. The source of this sequence is a man older than 75 in good health. The sample was blood. CDR3 protein: CASSLVRGQGHEQYF. The DNA of the CDR3 is TGTGCCAGCAGCTTAGTCAGGGGACAGGGTCACGAGCAGTACTTC. Looking up the rest from reference TRBV7-2 and TRBJ2-7 gives the full variable domain: GAGVSQSPSNKVTEKGKDVELRCDPISGHTALYWYRQSLGQGLEFLIYFQGNSAPDKSGLPSDRFSAERTGGSVSTLTIQRTQQEDSAVYLCASSLVRGQGHEQYFGPGTRLTVT.